One and the same sample provided the 2 T cell receptor beta chains below, sequenced in a study of OX40 agonist ivuxolimab in advanced cancers. The library was produced with the immunoSEQ multiplex PCR assay. As stored in TCRdb, this immuneACCESS dataset retains in-frame rearrangements with V and J assigned. A fraction of the clones does not appear; measured against another copy, unresolved V genes explain less than half of the discrepancy, and the remainder lacks a known reason. Counted in this sample were 60,000 to 85,000 clones; around 87% of them appeared once. The ten biggest clones cover less than 0.7% of the sample. The specimen was CD4+ or CD8+ T cells sorted from blood, collected in a trial of the OX40 agonist ivuxolimab. These TCRs come from an adult with an advanced solid tumor such as melanoma, head and neck, liver or kidney cancer.

In its sample, this clone was seen once. The same CDR3 also results from other DNA sequences found in this sample. This rearrangement joins TRBV9 to TRBJ2-3; no definite D call. Trimming removed 0 bases from V and 0 bases from J, with 8 bases in between. CDR1 and CDR2 from the germline V gene are SGDLS and YYNGEE. This CDR3 comprises 15 residues. The CDR3 nucleotides read TGTGCCAGCAGCGTAGGGGGATCTAGCACAGATACGCAGTATTTT. Amino acids: CASSVGGSSTDTQYF.

V and J are TRBV7-7 and TRBJ2-7; 9 bases fit TRBD2. The germline V gene encodes CDR1 SSHAT and CDR2 FNYEAQ (reference sequence). There are 16 residues in the CDR3. CDR3 in amino acids: CVPRASGKPIGDEQYF. In DNA form, the CDR3 reads TGTGTCCCAAGGGCTAGCGGGAAGCCTATCGGTGACGAGCAGTACTTC.